This T cell receptor beta chain was identified during a study of regulatory T cells in long-lasting Graves disease. The study's findings and limits: Persistent cases favored TRBV28, TRBJ1-2 and TRBJ2-5.

This clonotype was picked up a small number of times. Its antigen is as yet unknown. Time point here: newly diagnosed GD, antithyroid drugs for less than 3 months. The TCR library was made from RNA extracted from PBMCs. American Thyroid Association guidelines served as the basis for diagnosing Graves' disease. Looked up from germline, CDR1 is SQVTM and CDR2 is ANQGSEA. V lost 1 base, J lost 0 bases, and 16 bases lay in between. The CDR3 runs 17 residues. In building TCR beta libraries, iRepertoire HTBI primers were used together with Arm-PCR of CDR3 regions. TCRdb independently ran MiXCR on the multiplex PCR reads; one entry per CDR3 protein. Of approximately 300,000 distinct CDR3 sequences in the sample, about a sixth were seen once.

This clonotype was obtained from a female donor with Graves disease. The sample consisted of peripheral blood mononuclear cells (PBMCs), taken at new diagnosis, from a patient treated with antithyroid drugs. This rearrangement joins TRBV29-1 to TRBJ2-4; possibly TRBD1 or TRBD2 for D (5 bases each). CDR3 coding DNA: TGCAGCGTTGAAGTCAGGGACGTTCGGGTAGCCAAAAACATTCAGTACTTC. Translated: CSVEVRDVRVAKNIQYF.